This entry describes one T cell receptor (beta chain). V lost 0 bases to trimming and J lost 0 bases; unmatched junction nucleotides: 10. This CDR3 has 18 residues. PCR amplification relied on 60 Vbeta primers (plus 13 Jbeta primers). As originally analysed: An analysis performed later counted 81 million or so unique TCR beta chains (approximately 10 million of them shared). Measured with immunoSEQ multiplex PCR; TCRdb has only the in-frame clones, and not every one. That table furnishes V, J and clone size, whereas the DNA furnished D and trimming. Of about 210,000 clones detected, 80% to 90% appear once; the ten largest clones hold roughly 0.24%. These data belong to a study of cytomegalovirus exposure and HLA in healthy donors.

Sample: PBMCs. This TCR came from a girl aged 2 to 10 in good health and CMV-seronegative. This chain links TRBV6-7 with TRBJ1-1; 7 bases agree with TRBD1. TRBV6-7 is recorded as an ORF, its role being uncertain. CDR3 bases: TGTGCCAGCAGTTACTCTGGGGGGACAGTTCCCATGAACACTGAAGCTTTCTTT. This sequence encodes CASSYSGGTVPMNTEAFF.